Sequencing of this T cell receptor beta chain was carried out in a study of CD8 T cells in Susac syndrome. CD8+ and CD4+ T cells taken from blood had their TCR beta sequenced. When the RNA was reverse transcribed, random hexamers were used with an input of roughly 0.45 to 1 ug. One entry per CDR3 protein results from TCRdb running MiXCR on the immunoSEQ multiplex PCR reads. The sample carries about 200,000 distinct CDR3 sequences, around 95% recorded once. This CDR3 region has 12 residues. Germline V gene lookup returns CDR1 SQVTM and CDR2 ANQGSEA. Trimming took 6 bases from V and 3 from J; bases not matched to a gene: 4.

The J gene is TRBJ1-1, the V gene TRBV29-1; 7 bases match TRBD1. The sequenced sample consisted of CD4+ T cells from PBMCs. This TCR was recovered from a human donor in good health. The DNA for the CDR3 is TGCAGCGTCCGGGACAGACACACTGAAGCTTTCTTT. Protein sequence: CSVRDRHTEAFF.